The text below deals with one T cell receptor beta chain. This sample includes further DNA sequences coding for the same CDR3. The CDR3 is 11 residues long. Deletions cut 7 bases from V and 4 bases from J, with 7 bases between. CDR1 WSHSY and CDR2 SAAADI come from the germline V gene. The sample comes from a study of shared clonotypes between healthy human individuals. Profiling relied on immunoSEQ multiplex PCR, and the TCRdb table lists in-frame clones only, not all of them. Of roughly 1,500,000 clones listed, around 98.5% are singletons. Sequencing used naive CD4+ T cells sorted from blood. Noted subset: CD45RA+ positively selected. V gene TRBV10-2 combines with J gene TRBJ2-5, with unresolved D. This TCR was recovered from a man younger than 40 in good health. The CDR3 bases are TGCGCCAGCACAATGGGAGAGACCCAGTACTTC. Residues: CASTMGETQYF.